A selection of T cell receptor beta chains follows, all from one sample in a study of blood T cell repertoires in COVID-19. Libraries were prepared by immunoSEQ multiplex PCR; TCRdb keeps only in-frame clonotypes and omits some of them. The sample holds 200,000 or so clones, 65% to 85% seen once. Sequenced input: PBMCs or T cells enriched from blood (not recorded which). The receptors originated from a man aged 40-55 years who had recovered from COVID-19. CDR3s include the opening cysteine and the closing phenylalanine or tryptophan. The D gene is left open where the match is weak. Where a row states a size, it is once, few, many or the class of an expanded clone; other rows omit it.

v_gene	d_gene	j_gene	abundance	CDR3nt	CDR3aa
TRBV7-8	TRBD2	TRBJ2-5	-	TGTGCCAGCAGTCTGTATGCGGGGGGAGAAGAGACCCAGTACTTC	CASSLYAGGEETQYF
TRBV27	-	TRBJ1-3	-	TGTGCCAGCAGTTTGGAAGGGGCCTCTGGAAACACCATATATTTT	CASSLEGASGNTIYF
TRBV4-1	TRBD2	TRBJ2-3	-	TGCGCCAGCAGTCCCCTGGCTAGCGGGGTTAATACGCAGTATTTT	CASSPLASGVNTQYF
TRBV6-5	TRBD1	TRBJ1-4	-	TGTGCCAGCAAAAGGGGGCACGCTAATGAAAAACTGTTTTTT	CASKRGHANEKLFF
TRBV10-2	-	TRBJ1-2	-	TGCGCCAGCAGTGAGCAACAGGGAACCAATTATGGCTACACCTTC	CASSEQQGTNYGYTF
TRBV6-5	-	TRBJ2-2	-	TGTGCCAGCAGCCTTCGGCGGACCGGGGAGCTGTTTTTT	CASSLRRTGELFF
TRBV11-2	-	TRBJ1-3	-	TGTGCCAGCAGCTTGGATACAGGAAGCTCTGGAAACACCATATATTTT	CASSLDTGSSGNTIYF
TRBV11-2	-	TRBJ1-4	-	TGTGCCAGCAGCTTAGGGGGGGTACGTTCGCCGACTCAAAAACTGTTTTTT	CASSLGGVRSPTQKLFF
TRBV4-3	TRBD1	TRBJ1-1	-	TGCGCCAGCAGCCAAGAAATCCCGGGGTTGGACAGGGTGGTCGGTGAAGCTTTCTTT	CASSQEIPGLDRVVGEAFF
TRBV5-1	TRBD1	TRBJ1-5	-	TGCGCCAGCGCAGTCGGGACAGGGGGTCAGCCCCAGCATTTT	CASAVGTGGQPQHF
TRBV28	TRBD1	TRBJ1-1	-	TGTGCCAGCAGGACGACAGGGATTGCGGGAGCTTTCTTT	CASRTTGIAGAFF
TRBV7-8	TRBD2	TRBJ2-2	-	TGTGCCAGCAGCAAAAGGACTAGCTGGAACACCGGGGAGCTGTTTTTT	CASSKRTSWNTGELFF
TRBV11-2	TRBD2	TRBJ2-1	few	TGTGCCAGCAGCTTAGTGACTAGCGGGGTTGATGAGCAGTTCTTC	CASSLVTSGVDEQFF
TRBV7-2	TRBD1	TRBJ1-5	-	TGTGCCAGCAGCTTTGGGGGGACAGCGGCACAGCCCCAGCATTTT	CASSFGGTAAQPQHF
TRBV7-8	-	TRBJ1-4	-	TGTGCCAGCAGCTTAGCAGTGCCGGGGGGCGGAAAACTGTTTTTT	CASSLAVPGGGKLFF
TRBV7-7	TRBD2	TRBJ2-3	-	TGTGCCAGCAGCTCGCCTCAAGGACTAGCGGAAGATACGCAGTATTTT	CASSSPQGLAEDTQYF
TRBV6-2/TRBV6-3	TRBD2	TRBJ2-2	-	TGTGCCAGCAGTGTGACTAGCGGGGGACTCAACACCGGGGAGCTGTTTTTT	CASSVTSGGLNTGELFF
TRBV5-1	TRBD1	TRBJ1-1	once	TGCGCCAGCAGCTTTGATCCGGGACAGACTTTCCTGAACACTGAAGCTTTCTTT	CASSFDPGQTFLNTEAFF
TRBV7-9	TRBD2	TRBJ2-7	-	TGTGCCAGCAGCCGGGGGGGATCCTACGAGCAGTACTTC	CASSRGGSYEQYF
TRBV28	-	TRBJ1-5	-	TGTGCCAACCCAGGGAATACTCAGCCCCAGCATTTT	CANPGNTQPQHF
TRBV5-4	-	TRBJ2-4	-	TGTGCCAGCAGCTACGACTCGTCAAACATTCAGTACTTC	CASSYDSSNIQYF
TRBV5-4	TRBD2	TRBJ2-7	-	TGTGCCAGCAGCTTTACCCCCCGGGGAGCGGGGGGACCATACGAGCAGTACTTC	CASSFTPRGAGGPYEQYF
TRBV11-3	-	TRBJ2-3	-	TGTGCCAGCAGCTTGGTAGCCACAGATACGCAGTATTTT	CASSLVATDTQYF
TRBV2	-	TRBJ1-2	-	TGTGCCAGCAGTTACACGACGGAGAACTATGGCTACACCTTC	CASSYTTENYGYTF
TRBV30	-	TRBJ2-5	-	TGTGCCTGGAGTTCCCAGACAGGCCCCCAAGAGACCCAGTACTTC	CAWSSQTGPQETQYF
TRBV4-1	-	TRBJ1-2	-	TGCGCCAGCAGCCAAGATGGGAGCGGCTACTATGGCTACACCTTC	CASSQDGSGYYGYTF
TRBV6-5	TRBD1	TRBJ1-1	-	TGTGCCAGCAGCTCCTGGACAGGAGGGAACACTGAAGCTTTCTTT	CASSSWTGGNTEAFF
TRBV10-3	TRBD1	TRBJ1-2	-	TGTGCCATCAACCAGGGGGACAACTATGGCTACACCTTC	CAINQGDNYGYTF
TRBV5-1	-	TRBJ1-2	-	TGCGCCAGCAGCCCAAATCGGGACTATGGCTACACCTTC	CASSPNRDYGYTF
TRBV30	-	TRBJ1-2	once	TGTGCCCTCTGGGGGGAGAGTAGCTATGGCTACACCTTC	CALWGESSYGYTF
TRBV19	-	TRBJ2-3	-	TGTGCCACCCAGTTAGACCAGGGTTCAACAGATACGCAGTATTTT	CATQLDQGSTDTQYF
TRBV7-9	-	TRBJ1-2	-	TGTGCCAGCAGCCCATTCGGGGTTGGCTACACCTTC	CASSPFGVGYTF
TRBV7-3	TRBD2	TRBJ2-2	-	TGTGCCAGCAGAGTATCTAGCGGAAACGCAGGGGAGCTGTTTTTT	CASRVSSGNAGELFF
TRBV3-1/TRBV3-2	-	TRBJ1-3	-	TGTGCCAGCAGCCCCCGGGACAACGGAAACACCATATATTTT	CASSPRDNGNTIYF
TRBV4-1	-	TRBJ2-5	-	TGCGCCAGCAGCCCGTCGGGAATTTCGACCCAGTACTTC	CASSPSGISTQYF
TRBV7-2	-	TRBJ1-2	-	TGTGCCAGCAGTCCTCAGAGGAACTATGGCTACACCTTC	CASSPQRNYGYTF
TRBV10-2	-	TRBJ2-5	-	TGCGCCAGCAGTGTAGACTGGATGCAAGAGACCCAGTACTTC	CASSVDWMQETQYF
TRBV19	-	TRBJ1-6	-	TGTGCCAGTCGGCAGCGCTCCTATAATTCACCCCTCCACTTT	CASRQRSYNSPLHF
TRBV5-5	-	TRBJ1-1	-	TGTGCCAGCAGCTTGGTTGACACGAACACTGAAGCTTTCTTT	CASSLVDTNTEAFF
TRBV7-2	TRBD2	TRBJ2-1	-	TGTGCCAGCAGCCCCTCCCAACTAGCGGGGGCTAATTTGGGTGAGCAGTTCTTC	CASSPSQLAGANLGEQFF
TRBV18	TRBD1	TRBJ1-1	-	TGTGCCAGCTCACTAAGGACAGGGTTGGGAACATCGTCGGAAGCTTTCTTT	CASSLRTGLGTSSEAFF
TRBV6-2/TRBV6-3	TRBD1	TRBJ2-2	few	TGTGCCAGCAGTTTAAGGACAGGGGGTGAGGTCGGGGAGCTGTTTTTT	CASSLRTGGEVGELFF
TRBV3-1/TRBV3-2	TRBD2	TRBJ2-1	-	TGTGCCAGCAGCCAAGTCACCGGGGGGGCTTACAATGAGCAGTTCTTC	CASSQVTGGAYNEQFF
TRBV10-3	TRBD1	TRBJ1-4	-	TGTGCCATCAGTCCAGGGGACAGGGAAAGTGAAAAACTGTTTTTT	CAISPGDRESEKLFF
TRBV4-1	-	TRBJ1-5	-	TGCGCCAGCAGCCAGGGAACTAGGGGCAATCAGCCCCAGCATTTT	CASSQGTRGNQPQHF